This is a list of T cell receptor beta chains from one sample in a study of cytomegalovirus exposure and HLA in healthy donors. TCRdb's copy holds only in-frame clones and misses some; the assay was immunoSEQ multiplex PCR. The table has about 140,000 clones, about 80% seen once. The sample taken for sequencing was PBMCs. The source is a man between 18 and 35 years old in good health and CMV-seronegative. CDR3s include the opening cysteine and the closing phenylalanine or tryptophan. Each record gives: D gene, J gene, clone size, V gene, CDR3 DNA, CDR3 protein. D genes are given only for firm matches. Clone sizes are given selectively: once, few, many, or a class where the clone is expanded.

d_call: .; j_call: TRBJ2-5; clone_size: .; v_call: TRBV7-3; cdr3_nt: TGTGCCAGCAGCTTGGAAACAGATGGGGGCGGGACCCAGTACTTC; cdr3_aa: CASSLETDGGGTQYF
d_call: TRBD1; j_call: TRBJ2-7; clone_size: .; v_call: TRBV7-6; cdr3_nt: TGTGCCAGCAGCTCATGGGACAGGGAGGCCTACGAGCAGTACTTC; cdr3_aa: CASSSWDREAYEQYF
d_call: .; j_call: TRBJ1-1; clone_size: .; v_call: TRBV7-3; cdr3_nt: TGTGCCAGCAGCTATTACGACGGGACTGAAGCTTTCTTT; cdr3_aa: CASSYYDGTEAFF
d_call: TRBD2; j_call: TRBJ2-3; clone_size: .; v_call: TRBV6-6; cdr3_nt: TGTGCCAGCAGTTACCGGACTAGCGGGGTCACAGATACGCAGTATTTT; cdr3_aa: CASSYRTSGVTDTQYF
d_call: TRBD2; j_call: TRBJ2-1; clone_size: once; v_call: TRBV5-5; cdr3_nt: TGTGCCAGCAGCTTTGGACTAGCGGGAGTGCACAATGAGCAGTTCTTC; cdr3_aa: CASSFGLAGVHNEQFF
d_call: .; j_call: TRBJ2-3; clone_size: .; v_call: TRBV7-3; cdr3_nt: TGTGCCAGCAGCTTACTAGTATCAGATACGCAGTATTTT; cdr3_aa: CASSLLVSDTQYF
d_call: TRBD1; j_call: TRBJ1-1; clone_size: .; v_call: TRBV19; cdr3_nt: TGTGCCAGTATCGTCCATATGGCGGGACAGAGGAACACTGAAGCTTTCTTT; cdr3_aa: CASIVHMAGQRNTEAFF
d_call: .; j_call: TRBJ2-2; clone_size: .; v_call: TRBV29-1; cdr3_nt: TGCAGCGTTGAAAGTCAGGGGGGCACCGGGGAGCTGTTTTTT; cdr3_aa: CSVESQGGTGELFF
d_call: TRBD2; j_call: TRBJ2-7; clone_size: .; v_call: TRBV2; cdr3_nt: TGTGCCAGCGGGGGGGGTTACGAGCAGTACTTC; cdr3_aa: CASGGGYEQYF
d_call: .; j_call: TRBJ2-5; clone_size: few; v_call: TRBV5-6; cdr3_nt: TGTGCCAGCAGCGTTGACCCAGGGGAGACCCAGTACTTC; cdr3_aa: CASSVDPGETQYF
d_call: TRBD2; j_call: TRBJ2-4; clone_size: .; v_call: TRBV7-6; cdr3_nt: TGTGCCAGCAGTCCGACTAGCGAAAACATTCAGTACTTC; cdr3_aa: CASSPTSENIQYF
d_call: .; j_call: TRBJ1-2; clone_size: .; v_call: TRBV14; cdr3_nt: TGTGCCAGCAGCCAGGAGACAGGAGGCTATGGCTACACCTTC; cdr3_aa: CASSQETGGYGYTF
d_call: TRBD1; j_call: TRBJ1-5; clone_size: .; v_call: TRBV19; cdr3_nt: TGTGCCAGTAGTATATGGGGACAGGGTATTCAGCCCCAGCATTTT; cdr3_aa: CASSIWGQGIQPQHF
d_call: TRBD1; j_call: TRBJ1-4; clone_size: .; v_call: TRBV19; cdr3_nt: TGTGCCAGTAGTAGGGACAGGGGGCATGAAAAACTGTTTTTT; cdr3_aa: CASSRDRGHEKLFF
d_call: TRBD2; j_call: TRBJ2-1; clone_size: .; v_call: TRBV5-1; cdr3_nt: TGCGCCAGCAGCGGGACTAGCGGGGCAAACAATGAGCAGTTCTTC; cdr3_aa: CASSGTSGANNEQFF
d_call: .; j_call: TRBJ1-2; clone_size: .; v_call: TRBV30; cdr3_nt: .; cdr3_aa: CAWAVGTGYEITF
d_call: .; j_call: TRBJ1-1; clone_size: once; v_call: TRBV11-2; cdr3_nt: TGTGCCAGCAGTCTCCAGGCTGTTGAAGCTTTCTTT; cdr3_aa: CASSLQAVEAFF
d_call: .; j_call: TRBJ1-5; clone_size: .; v_call: TRBV28; cdr3_nt: TGTGCCAGCAGGCCCAAGGGGGGGATTTGGAGCAATCAGCCCCAGCATTTT; cdr3_aa: CASRPKGGIWSNQPQHF
d_call: TRBD1; j_call: TRBJ2-1; clone_size: .; v_call: TRBV5-1; cdr3_nt: TGCGCCAGCAGCTTCCCCACGGTGACAGGGGGCTCGTACAATGAGCAGTTCTTC; cdr3_aa: CASSFPTVTGGSYNEQFF
d_call: .; j_call: TRBJ2-7; clone_size: few; v_call: TRBV27; cdr3_nt: TGTGCCAGCAGTTCCCCTGAGGAGGGCGACGAGCAGTACTTC; cdr3_aa: CASSSPEEGDEQYF
d_call: .; j_call: TRBJ1-5; clone_size: .; v_call: TRBV19; cdr3_nt: TGTGCCAGTAGTATAGAGGCTCAGCCCCAGCATTTT; cdr3_aa: CASSIEAQPQHF
d_call: .; j_call: TRBJ1-2; clone_size: once; v_call: TRBV19; cdr3_nt: TGTGCCAGTAGTATAGATGGCCAGGGAGGCTATGGCTACACCTTC; cdr3_aa: CASSIDGQGGYGYTF
d_call: .; j_call: TRBJ2-1; clone_size: .; v_call: TRBV2; cdr3_nt: TGTGCCAGCAGTGTGACTTCGAGCTCCTACAATGAGCAGTTCTTC; cdr3_aa: CASSVTSSSYNEQFF
d_call: .; j_call: TRBJ1-5; clone_size: few; v_call: TRBV2; cdr3_nt: TGTGCCAGCAGTGAGGGGGGGGTGGAGAGCAATCAGCCCCAGCATTTT; cdr3_aa: CASSEGGVESNQPQHF
d_call: .; j_call: TRBJ1-4; clone_size: .; v_call: TRBV6-1; cdr3_nt: TGTGCCAGCAGCCGGGACAAGGTTAATGAAAAACTGTTTTTT; cdr3_aa: CASSRDKVNEKLFF
d_call: TRBD2; j_call: TRBJ2-7; clone_size: .; v_call: TRBV11-2; cdr3_nt: TGTGCCAGCAGCGCCCACACCTGGACTAGCGGGAGTAGGAACGAGCAGTACTTC; cdr3_aa: CASSAHTWTSGSRNEQYF
d_call: .; j_call: TRBJ2-1; clone_size: .; v_call: TRBV10-1; cdr3_nt: TGCGCCAGCAGTGATCAGGGCATGTACAATGAGCAGTTCTTC; cdr3_aa: CASSDQGMYNEQFF
d_call: .; j_call: TRBJ2-7; clone_size: .; v_call: TRBV27; cdr3_nt: TGTGCCAGCAGTTTAAATGGGGCTCTATACGAGCAGTACTTC; cdr3_aa: CASSLNGALYEQYF
d_call: .; j_call: TRBJ1-1; clone_size: .; v_call: TRBV19; cdr3_nt: TGTGCCAGTAGTATATCTCCCGTCACTGAAGCTTTCTTT; cdr3_aa: CASSISPVTEAFF
d_call: .; j_call: TRBJ1-2; clone_size: .; v_call: TRBV7-7; cdr3_nt: TGTGCCAGCAGCTACCCACCCGACAGTGGGCATGGCTACACCTTC; cdr3_aa: CASSYPPDSGHGYTF
d_call: TRBD1; j_call: TRBJ1-1; clone_size: .; v_call: TRBV6-1; cdr3_nt: TGTGCCAGCAGTGGCATAATTCCAGGGGGCACTGAAGCTTTCTTT; cdr3_aa: CASSGIIPGGTEAFF
d_call: .; j_call: TRBJ1-1; clone_size: .; v_call: TRBV6-4; cdr3_nt: TGTGCCAGCAGCGCCCGGGAGAACACTGAAGCTTTCTTT; cdr3_aa: CASSARENTEAFF
d_call: .; j_call: TRBJ1-2; clone_size: .; v_call: TRBV6-5; cdr3_nt: TGTGCCAGCAGTTATTATCGCTATGGCTACACCTTC; cdr3_aa: CASSYYRYGYTF
d_call: TRBD2; j_call: TRBJ2-5; clone_size: .; v_call: TRBV28; cdr3_nt: TGTGCCAGTAGGGTCGAGACGGGAGGTTTGGAGACCCAGTACTTC; cdr3_aa: CASRVETGGLETQYF
d_call: TRBD2; j_call: TRBJ2-3; clone_size: .; v_call: TRBV7-3; cdr3_nt: TGTGCCAGCAGCTACAGGACTAGCGGCACAGATACGCAGTATTTT; cdr3_aa: CASSYRTSGTDTQYF
d_call: .; j_call: TRBJ2-1; clone_size: .; v_call: TRBV30; cdr3_nt: TGTGCCTGGAGTGAGGTAGGGAGGCGGGATTACAATGAGCAGTTCTTC; cdr3_aa: CAWSEVGRRDYNEQFF
d_call: TRBD1; j_call: TRBJ2-1; clone_size: .; v_call: TRBV28; cdr3_nt: TGTGCCAGCAGGACACCGGGACAGGTTAATTTGGCCGGCGATGAGCAGTTCTTC; cdr3_aa: CASRTPGQVNLAGDEQFF
d_call: TRBD1; j_call: TRBJ2-7; clone_size: .; v_call: TRBV27; cdr3_nt: TGTGCCAGCAGTCCCATACCCGGGACAGCAACCTACGAGCAGTACTTC; cdr3_aa: CASSPIPGTATYEQYF
d_call: TRBD1; j_call: TRBJ1-1; clone_size: few; v_call: TRBV9; cdr3_nt: TGTGCCAGCAGCGTAGCTCCAGGGGGCGACACTGAAGCTTTCTTT; cdr3_aa: CASSVAPGGDTEAFF
d_call: TRBD2; j_call: TRBJ2-3; clone_size: .; v_call: TRBV6-1; cdr3_nt: TGTGCCAGCAGTGAGGCGGGGGTTAGCACAGATACGCAGTATTTT; cdr3_aa: CASSEAGVSTDTQYF
d_call: TRBD1; j_call: TRBJ1-2; clone_size: .; v_call: TRBV27; cdr3_nt: TGTGCCAGCAGTCCGTGGACAGGAGATAACTATGGCTACACCTTC; cdr3_aa: CASSPWTGDNYGYTF
d_call: .; j_call: TRBJ2-3; clone_size: .; v_call: TRBV19; cdr3_nt: TGTGCCAGTAGTTCGAGAACTAGCACAGATACGCAGTATTTT; cdr3_aa: CASSSRTSTDTQYF
d_call: .; j_call: TRBJ1-1; clone_size: .; v_call: TRBV10-3; cdr3_nt: TGTGCCATCAGTGAACAAGGGGCGAGACAGATAGATGAACGTGGCACTGAAGCTTTCTTT; cdr3_aa: CAISEQGARQIDERGTEAFF
d_call: .; j_call: TRBJ2-7; clone_size: .; v_call: TRBV5-1; cdr3_nt: TGCGCCAGCAGCTTAGGGGAACGGACAGACGAGCAGTACTTC; cdr3_aa: CASSLGERTDEQYF
d_call: .; j_call: TRBJ2-1; clone_size: .; v_call: TRBV9; cdr3_nt: TGTGCCAGCAGCGTTAGTGAGCCTCCCTACAATGAGCAGTTCTTC; cdr3_aa: CASSVSEPPYNEQFF
d_call: .; j_call: TRBJ2-3; clone_size: .; v_call: TRBV6-6; cdr3_nt: TGTGCCAGAGTTCACTCAGGGGCAGGGCCGGATACGCAGTATTTT; cdr3_aa: CARVHSGAGPDTQYF
d_call: .; j_call: TRBJ2-1; clone_size: .; v_call: TRBV21-1; cdr3_nt: TGTGCCAGCAGCATGGGACAGGGCCGCAATGAGCAGTTCTTC; cdr3_aa: CASSMGQGRNEQFF
d_call: TRBD2; j_call: TRBJ2-2; clone_size: .; v_call: TRBV15; cdr3_nt: TGTGCCACCAGCAGAGATCTAGGCGGGGGAGTCACCGGGGAGCTGTTTTTT; cdr3_aa: CATSRDLGGGVTGELFF
d_call: .; j_call: TRBJ2-7; clone_size: .; v_call: TRBV21-1; cdr3_nt: TGTGCCAGCAGCAGAGACTTAGCGGGAGGGTCGGACGAGCAGTACTTC; cdr3_aa: CASSRDLAGGSDEQYF
d_call: TRBD2; j_call: TRBJ2-1; clone_size: few; v_call: TRBV7-8; cdr3_nt: TGTGCCAGCAGCCGCTTAGCGGGGGCGGGGTTCTTC; cdr3_aa: CASSRLAGAGFF